This paragraph covers one TCR beta chain sequence. The sample belongs to a study of cytomegalovirus exposure and HLA in healthy donors. A multiplex PCR was run with 60 Vbeta primers and 13 Jbeta primers. Clones were read by immunoSEQ multiplex PCR, and TCRdb kept only the in-frame ones, dropping some. The sample carries 150,000 to 250,000 clones, 79% recorded once. The CDR3 extends over 15 amino acids. Germline values: CDR1 GTSNPN, CDR2 SVGIG (reference sequence). J gave up 2 bases and V 0 bases, and 5 bases lay outside the gene matches. This chain joins TRBV30 and TRBJ2-3, with 7 nucleotides matching TRBD2. The receptor comes from a woman between 25 and 40 years old in good health and CMV-seropositive. Sequenced sample: PBMCs. The CDR3 here is CAWSVGLADTDTQYF. The CDR3 region has the DNA TGTGCCTGGAGTGTAGGCCTAGCGGACACAGATACGCAGTATTTT.